The 28 T cell receptor beta chains reported below all come from one sample, sequenced in a study of blood T cells in healthy people across ages. Through a sample-barcoded 5' primer and a J-beta primer mix, a second PCR was run for roughly 6 to 11 cycles. One entry per CDR3 protein results from TCRdb running MiXCR on the 5' RACE reads. The table has 1.5 million or so distinct CDR3 sequences, 35% to 45% seen once. Sequenced: blood. These TCRs come from a woman under 30 in good health.

This clonotype was observed a few times. The gene calls are TRBV7-7 and TRBJ2-1; 8 bases match TRBD2. This CDR3 has 14 residues. V lost 3 bases and J lost 7; bases outside the gene matches: 5. From germline, CDR1 is SSHAT and CDR2 FNYEAQ (reference sequence). The CDR3 sequence is CASSFAAGENEQFF. Written as DNA, the CDR3 is TGTGCCAGCAGCTTTGCAGCGGGAGAGAATGAGCAGTTCTTC.

Details on this clonotype: A much larger clone differs by one base, so this may be a read error. The chain uses TRBV5-5 and TRBJ2-5, with D possibly matching TRBD1 (5 bases). Germline CDR1 is SGHKS and CDR2 is YYEKEE (reference sequence). V was trimmed by 0 bases and J by 11 bases, leaving 20 bases between them. This CDR3 has 15 amino acids. The CDR3: CASSLVQARNNEQYF. The CDR3 DNA follows: TGTGCCAGCAGCTTGGTACAGGCCAGAAACAATGAGCAGTACTTC.

There are a few counts of this clonotype. The chain recombines TRBV6-5 with TRBJ2-5; D is perhaps TRBD2 (6 bases). This CDR3 has 13 residues. Trimming removed 6 bases at V and 6 bases at J, with 14 bases between. Germline-derived CDR1 and CDR2 are MNHEY and SVGAGI. The CDR3 region is CASSSGVRKTQYF. CDR3 in DNA: TGTGCCAGCAGCTCGGGGGTCAGAAAGACCCAGTACTTC.

J is TRBJ1-5 and V is TRBV6-5, with D unclear. The CDR3 length is 13 residues. The V gene lost 5 bases and the J gene lost 6 bases, with 11 bases spanning the gap. CDR1 is MNHEY, CDR2 SVGAGI, per germline. CDR3 DNA: TGTGCCAGCAGTCAAGGGTACGGTCAGCCCCAGCATTTT. Its translation is CASSQGYGQPQHF.

The chain combines TRBV29-1 with TRBJ2-2; TRBD1 or TRBD2 may be the D gene (5 bases each). V was cut by 7 bases and J by 2 bases, with 11 bases left in between. CDR1 and CDR2 (germline): SQVTM, ANQGSEA. CDR3 size: 13 residues. CDR3 loop: CSAWDLNTGELFF. The DNA of the CDR3 is TGCAGCGCTTGGGACCTTAACACCGGGGAGCTGTTTTTT.

This clonotype was seen only a few times. The genes are TRBV20-1 and TRBJ2-5, with D unresolved. CDR1 and CDR2 from the germline V gene are DFQATT and SNEGSKA (reference sequence). This CDR3 spans 11 amino acids. The CDR3 spells CSPSNQETQYF. The DNA for the CDR3 is TGCAGCCCCTCCAACCAAGAGACCCAGTACTTC.

This clonotype has just a few counts. The rearrangement joins TRBV11-2 to TRBJ2-7; 9 nucleotides agree with TRBD2. Looked up from germline, CDR1 is SGHAT and CDR2 is FQNNGV. CDR3 length equals 15 residues. With 5 bases clipped from V and 0 bases from J, the junction kept 5 bases outside the gene matches. This chain's CDR3 is CASSMLSGSSYEQYF. CDR3 sequence (DNA): TGTGCCAGCAGCATGCTTAGCGGGAGCTCCTACGAGCAGTACTTC.

This chain joins TRBV5-5 and TRBJ2-1; 7 bases map to TRBD2. The CDR3 has 13 residues. Per the germline V gene, CDR1 is SGHKS and CDR2 is YYEKEE (reference sequence). The V gene end was trimmed by 7 bases and the J gene end by 7 bases; junction bases not matched to a gene: 8. The DNA of the CDR3 is TGTGCCAGCGGCCCCGGACTAGTAAATGAGCAGTTCTTC. It is translated as CASGPGLVNEQFF.

The rearrangement uses TRBV5-6 and TRBJ1-1; D may be TRBD1 (5 bases). Germline V gene sequence: CDR1 SGHDT, CDR2 YYEEEE. The V end lost 1 base, the J end lost 4 bases, and 11 bases lay between the germline ends. The CDR3 loop spans 14 amino acids. This CDR3 reads CASSLPGRGTEAFF. CDR3 bases: TGTGCCAGCAGCTTGCCGGGGAGGGGCACTGAAGCTTTCTTT.

The chain employs TRBV28 and TRBJ1-1, with D perhaps TRBD1 (5 bases). Germline assignment: CDR1 MDHEN and CDR2 SYDVKM. This CDR3 contains 13 residues. Trimming removed 8 bases from V and 1 base from J, with 11 bases in between. The CDR3 DNA follows: TGTGCCAGCGTACAGGTGTCGAACACTGAAGCTTTCTTT. It translates to CASVQVSNTEAFF.

V is TRBV20-1 and J is TRBJ2-5; D is possibly TRBD1 (6 bases). Trimming removed 6 bases from V and 5 bases from J, with 19 bases in between. Germline CDR1 reads DFQATT; CDR2 reads SNEGSKA (reference sequence). The CDR3 extends over 14 amino acids. For the CDR3, the DNA is TGCAGTGCCACCCTCAACAGGGTGGGGGAGACCCAGTACTTC. Translated, it gives CSATLNRVGETQYF.

Notes on this clonotype: The junction shows a germline mismatch at one end, possibly a read error. The chain couples TRBV6-1 to TRBJ2-1, with 12 positions matching TRBD2. Germline CDR1 is MNHNS and CDR2 is SASEGT. The CDR3 spans 20 residues. The CDR3, as DNA: TGTGCCACCAGTCATGCAGGGTCTAGCGGGAGGGCCGGGTCCTACAATGAGCAGTTCTTC. Protein: CATSHAGSSGRAGSYNEQFF.

This clonotype was recorded a few times. This rearrangement joins TRBV6-1 to TRBJ2-6; TRBD1 matches at 7 bases. Germline assignment: CDR1 MNHNS and CDR2 SASEGT. The CDR3 extends over 16 amino acids. Trimming took 6 bases from V and 0 from J; bases not matched to a gene: 5. CDR3 nucleotide sequence: TGTGCCAGCAGAGACAGGGCCCCCTCTGGGGCCAACGTCCTGACTTTC. As protein: CASRDRAPSGANVLTF.

The genes are TRBV7-8 and TRBJ1-6; 7 positions match TRBD1. This CDR3 is built from 15 residues. Germline V gene lookup returns CDR1 SGHVS and CDR2 FQNEAQ. The junction had 3 bases not matched to a gene; V was cut back by 1 base and J by 6 bases. The CDR3 bases are TGTGCCAGCAGCTTAGAGGGGGCGGGTAATTCACCCCTCCACTTT. Its protein is CASSLEGAGNSPLHF.

This chain connects TRBV7-8 to TRBJ1-5; TRBD1 is a possible D gene (6 bases). This CDR3 spans 17 amino acids. Trimming took 7 bases from V and 0 from J, leaving 19 bases between them. The germline V gene has CDR1 SGHVS and CDR2 FQNEAQ. The CDR3 region has the DNA TGTGCCAGCATACCGGGACAAGTCCCTCCTAGCAATCAGCCCCAGCATTTT. This sequence encodes CASIPGQVPPSNQPQHF. Filled out from reference TRBV7-8 and TRBJ1-5, the complete variable domain reads GAGVSQSPRYKVAKRGQDVALRCDPISGHVSLFWYQQALGQGPEFLTYFQNEAQLDKSGLPSDRFFAERPEGSVSTLKIQRTQQEDSAVYLCASIPGQVPPSNQPQHFGDGTRLSIL.

The chain carries TRBV20-1 and TRBJ1-2; TRBD1 matches at 8 bases. Germline assignment: CDR1 DFQATT and CDR2 SNEGSKA (reference sequence). CDR3 length: 14 amino acids. Unmatched junction bases numbered 7, after V lost 5 bases and J lost 2 bases. The CDR3 DNA reads TGCAGTGCTTCGGGGACAGGTAACAACTATGGCTACACCTTC. Protein product: CSASGTGNNYGYTF.

The CDR3 DNA sequence: TGTGCCAGCAGGTGGGTTGCTGGTGGGGAAGATGAGCAGTTCTTC. This sequence encodes CASRWVAGGEDEQFF. The chain has TRBV27 and TRBJ2-1, with no clear D. Trimming removed 6 bases at V and 8 bases at J, with 20 bases between. This CDR3 has 15 residues. Germline CDR1 and CDR2: MNHEY and SMNVEV (reference sequence).

The V gene is TRBV6-2 or TRBV6-3, the J gene TRBJ2-1; D possibly corresponds to TRBD1 (6 bases). The germline gives CDR1 MNHEY, CDR2 SVGEGT. The CDR3 loop spans 15 amino acids. V lost 7 bases, J lost 7 bases, and 20 bases lay in between. The CDR3 loop is CASTPGVRTDNEQFF. As DNA, the CDR3 is TGTGCCAGCACCCCAGGGGTGAGGACGGATAATGAGCAGTTCTTC.

This clonotype was seen repeatedly, ten times or more. The chain uses TRBV12-3 or TRBV12-4 and TRBJ2-3; 8 bases align to TRBD2. Trimming cost V 6 bases and J 5 bases; bases outside gene matches: 4. The CDR3 sequence is 13 residues long. The CDR3 DNA reads TGTGCCAGCAGCCTGGCGGGGGGAGATACGCAGTATTTT. Amino acid sequence: CASSLAGGDTQYF.

This clonotype was seen more than once but under ten times. The chain recombines TRBV11-2 with TRBJ2-4; TRBD1 matches at 7 bases. Losses at the gene ends were 0 bases for V and 0 bases for J; bases not matched to a gene: 8. Germline lookup yields CDR1 SGHAT and CDR2 FQNNGV. CDR3 length: 18 amino acids. The CDR3 loop is CASSLDLGQQLAKNIQYF. The CDR3 nucleotides read TGTGCCAGCAGCTTAGATCTGGGACAGCAGTTAGCCAAAAACATTCAGTACTTC.

The V and J genes are TRBV14 and TRBJ1-5, with D possibly TRBD1 on 5 matching bases. V was shortened by 1 base and J by 3 bases, with 10 bases between the two germline ends. Germline loops: CDR1 SGHDN, CDR2 FVKESK. The CDR3 is made up of 15 amino acids. CDR3 DNA sequence: TGTGCCAGCAGCCAAGCAAGGGGAGTCAATCAGCCCCAGCATTTT. Amino acids: CASSQARGVNQPQHF.

This clonotype was found a few times. V usage is TRBV29-1 and J usage is TRBJ1-2; a weak D match, TRBD1 (5 bases). Looked up from germline, CDR1 is SQVTM and CDR2 is ANQGSEA. The V gene lost 0 bases and the J gene lost 5 bases, with 19 bases spanning the gap. The CDR3 is 16 amino acids. CDR3 in amino acids: CSVEDAQGPSGYGYTF. CDR3 coding DNA: TGCAGCGTTGAAGATGCCCAGGGCCCTAGTGGGTATGGCTACACCTTC.

The J gene is TRBJ1-1, the V gene TRBV21-1. TRBV21-1 is deemed a pseudogene. The CDR3 covers 14 residues. CDR3 residues: CASSKGKEFTEAFF. Here the CDR3 DNA reads TGTGCCAGCAGCAAAGGGAAGGAGTTCACTGAAGCTTTCTTT.

A note on this clonotype: The junction departs from the called germline gene at one end, perhaps through a read error. The chain recombines TRBV27 with TRBJ2-7; 7 bases agree with TRBD1. Germline V lookup: CDR1 MNHEY, CDR2 SMNVEV (reference sequence). This CDR3 has 15 amino acids. This CDR3 reads CASSALDRFTYGQYF. CDR3 coding DNA: TGTGCCAGCAGTGCGTTGGACAGGTTCACCTACGGGCAGTACTTC.

This clonotype has more than one count but fewer than ten. In nucleotides, the CDR3 is TGTGCCAGCGGGGCCACCTACGAGCAGTACTTC. It translates to CASGATYEQYF. V is TRBV6-6 and J is TRBJ2-7; possible D gene TRBD1, 5 bases. Germline CDR1 MNHNY, CDR2 SVGAGI (reference sequence). CDR3 length: 11 residues. Trimming stripped 8 bases from V and 2 bases from J, with 7 bases between.

This clonotype was seen only a few times. V gene TRBV10-3 combines with J gene TRBJ2-5, with TRBD1 as a possible D gene (5 bases). CDR1 and CDR2 from the germline V gene are ENHRY and SYGVKD. V lost 4 bases and J 4 bases, leaving 22 bases between the germline ends. The CDR3 consists of 17 residues. The DNA of the CDR3 is TGTGCCATCAGTGGATCCGGAAGGACATTGAGAGGAGAGACCCAGTACTTC. Translation gives CAISGSGRTLRGETQYF.

This clonotype was recorded many times. The chain is built from TRBV29-1 and TRBJ2-7; 8 bases are shared with TRBD1. Trimming at V came to 6 bases and at J to 3 bases, leaving 1 base not matched to a gene. The CDR3 extends over 11 amino acids. Germline values: CDR1 SQVTM, CDR2 ANQGSEA. In DNA form, the CDR3 reads TGCAGCGTCGGGACAGGCTACGAGCAGTACTTC. Translating it yields CSVGTGYEQYF.

The V call is TRBV20-1, the J call TRBJ2-7; D possibly corresponds to TRBD1 (6 bases). The CDR3 runs 12 residues. The V gene's germline CDR1 is DFQATT and CDR2 SNEGSKA (reference sequence). With 7 bases removed from V and 7 bases from J, the gap between germline ends came to 17 bases. The CDR3 here is CSGALTGREQYF. As DNA, the CDR3 is TGCAGTGGGGCCTTGACAGGCAGGGAGCAGTACTTC.